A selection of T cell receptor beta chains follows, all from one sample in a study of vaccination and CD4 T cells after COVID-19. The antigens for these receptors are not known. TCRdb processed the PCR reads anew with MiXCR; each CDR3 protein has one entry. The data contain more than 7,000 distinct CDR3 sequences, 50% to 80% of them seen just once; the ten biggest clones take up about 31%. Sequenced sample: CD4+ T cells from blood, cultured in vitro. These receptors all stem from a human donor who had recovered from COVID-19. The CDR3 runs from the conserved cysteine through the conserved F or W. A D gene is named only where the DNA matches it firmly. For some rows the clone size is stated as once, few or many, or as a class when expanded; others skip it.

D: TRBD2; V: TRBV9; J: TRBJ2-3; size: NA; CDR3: CASTPGGTDTQYF; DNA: TGTGCCAGCACCCCGGGGGGTACAGATACGCAGTATTTT
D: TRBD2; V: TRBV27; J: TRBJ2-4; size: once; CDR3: CASSAPARASGRNIQYF; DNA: TGTGCCAGCAGTGCCCCGGCCCGGGCTAGCGGGAGGAACATTCAGTACTTC
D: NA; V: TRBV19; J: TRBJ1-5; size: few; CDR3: CASSTLGEGGDQPQHF; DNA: TGTGCCAGTAGTACCCTTGGAGAGGGAGGGGATCAGCCCCAGCATTTT
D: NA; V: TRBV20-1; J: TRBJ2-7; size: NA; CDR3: CSARMFRESSYEQYF; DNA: TGCAGTGCTAGAATGTTCCGGGAGTCTTCCTACGAGCAGTACTTC
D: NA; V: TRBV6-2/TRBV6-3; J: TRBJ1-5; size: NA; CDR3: CASSLAGEVNQPQHF; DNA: TGTGCCAGCAGTCTCGCAGGGGAGGTCAATCAGCCCCAGCATTTT
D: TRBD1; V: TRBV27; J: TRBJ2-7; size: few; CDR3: CASSPQPTGGYEQYF; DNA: TGTGCCAGCAGTCCTCAACCGACAGGGGGCTACGAGCAGTACTTC
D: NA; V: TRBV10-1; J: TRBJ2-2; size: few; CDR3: CASSDTGRETGELFF; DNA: TGCGCCAGCAGTGATACGGGCCGGGAGACCGGGGAGCTGTTTTTT
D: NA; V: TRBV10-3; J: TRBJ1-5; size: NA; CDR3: CAASRDSNQPQHF; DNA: TGTGCCGCATCACGAGACAGCAATCAGCCCCAGCATTTT
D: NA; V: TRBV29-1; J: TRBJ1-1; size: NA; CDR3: CSGKQALKNTEAFF; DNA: TGCAGCGGGAAACAGGCCCTAAAGAACACTGAAGCTTTCTTT
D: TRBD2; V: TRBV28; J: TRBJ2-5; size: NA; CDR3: CASSSFWVAGDWETQYF; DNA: TGTGCCAGCAGTTCCTTCTGGGTAGCGGGAGATTGGGAGACCCAGTACTTC
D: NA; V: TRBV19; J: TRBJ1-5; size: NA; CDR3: CASSILGEGVHQPQHF; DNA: TGTGCCAGTAGTATACTGGGGGAGGGGGTCCATCAGCCCCAGCATTTT
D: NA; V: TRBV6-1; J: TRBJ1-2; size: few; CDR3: CASNPGGRKYGYTF; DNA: TGTGCCAGCAATCCGGGGGGCAGAAAGTATGGCTACACCTTC
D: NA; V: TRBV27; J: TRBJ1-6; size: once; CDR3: CASSEDRIRVSPLHF; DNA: TGTGCCAGCAGTGAAGACAGGATACGCGTTTCACCCCTCCACTTT
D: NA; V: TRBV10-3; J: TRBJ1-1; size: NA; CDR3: CAISEGEGNTEAFF; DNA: TGTGCCATCAGTGAAGGGGAAGGGAACACTGAAGCTTTCTTT
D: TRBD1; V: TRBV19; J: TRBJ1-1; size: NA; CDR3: CASSIGGQGVVTEAFF; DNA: TGTGCCAGTAGTATAGGGGGACAGGGAGTAGTGACCGAAGCTTTCTTT
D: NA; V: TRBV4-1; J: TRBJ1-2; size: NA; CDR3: CASSQGLQGSFSGYTF; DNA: TGCGCCAGCAGCCAAGGGTTACAGGGATCTTTCTCCGGCTACACCTTC
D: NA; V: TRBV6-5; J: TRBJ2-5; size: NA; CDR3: CASSYGLSGETQYF; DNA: TGTGCCAGCAGTTACGGTCTGAGCGGAGAGACCCAGTACTTC
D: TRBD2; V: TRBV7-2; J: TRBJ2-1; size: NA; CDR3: CASSLGAAGAYNEQFF; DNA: TGTGCCAGCAGCTTAGGAGCAGCGGGGGCCTACAATGAGCAGTTCTTC
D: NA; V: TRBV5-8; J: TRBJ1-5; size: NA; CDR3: CASSWLGAQEQPQHF; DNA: TGTGCCAGCAGCTGGCTGGGGGCGCAGGAGCAGCCCCAGCATTTT
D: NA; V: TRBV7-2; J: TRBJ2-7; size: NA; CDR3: CASSLQGSTSYEQYF; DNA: TGTGCCAGCAGCTTACAGGGCAGTACCTCCTACGAGCAGTACTTC
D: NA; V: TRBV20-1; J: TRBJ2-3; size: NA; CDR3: CSASTGTAQDTQYF; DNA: TGCAGTGCTAGTACCGGGACTGCCCAAGATACGCAGTATTTT
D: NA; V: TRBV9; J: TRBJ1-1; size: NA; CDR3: CASSARGSTEAFF; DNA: TGTGCCAGCAGCGCCCGGGGGAGCACTGAAGCTTTCTTC
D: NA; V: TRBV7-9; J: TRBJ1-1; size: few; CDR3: CASSLWTENTEAFF; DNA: TGTGCCAGCAGCTTATGGACAGAGAACACTGAAGCTTTCTTT
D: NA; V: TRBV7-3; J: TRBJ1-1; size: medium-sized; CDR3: CASSLSRATEAFF; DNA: TGTGCCAGCAGCCTCAGCAGGGCCACTGAAGCTTTCTTT
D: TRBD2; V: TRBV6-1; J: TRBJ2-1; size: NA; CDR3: CASSEGGGYNEQFF; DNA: TGTGCCAGCAGTGAGGGGGGAGGGTACAATGAGCAGTTCTTC
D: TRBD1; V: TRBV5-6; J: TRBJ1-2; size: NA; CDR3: CASSFTGTGDVIGYTF; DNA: TGTGCCAGCAGTTTCACCGGGACAGGGGACGTAATAGGCTACACCTTC
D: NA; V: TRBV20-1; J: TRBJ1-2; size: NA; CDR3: CSAPGNGYTF; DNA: TGCAGTGCTCCGGGTAATGGCTACACCTTC
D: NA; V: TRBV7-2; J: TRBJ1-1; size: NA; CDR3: CASSLNSRYTEAFF; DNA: TGTGCCAGCAGCCTAAATAGCCGATACACTGAAGCTTTCTTT
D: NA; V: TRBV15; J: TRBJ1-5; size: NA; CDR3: CATSRGGGDQPQHF; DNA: TGTGCCACCAGCAGGGGGGGCGGGGATCAGCCCCAGCATTTT
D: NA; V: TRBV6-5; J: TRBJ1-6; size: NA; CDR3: CASSFTRGGSSYNSPLHF; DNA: TGTGCCAGCAGTTTCACACGGGGGGGGAGCTCCTATAATTCACCCCTCCACTTT
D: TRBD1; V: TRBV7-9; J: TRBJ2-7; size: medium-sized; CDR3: CASSPTRDRGRSEQYF; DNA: TGTGCCAGCAGCCCAACCCGGGACAGGGGTCGAAGCGAGCAGTACTTC